The source of this T cell receptor beta chain is a study of beta chain features in type 1 diabetes. Study observations and caveats: Fewer insertions but more deletions were seen at VDJ junctions in type 1 diabetes patients. cDNA-based reads could over-represent cells with high TCR expression. There was a moderate but significant shortening of TCRB CDR3s in all four CD4+ subsets of Type 1 diabetes patients. TCRB repertoires of naive, central memory and Treg cells appeared more similar among patients than among healthy donors.

As every portion of the isolated RNA was reverse transcribed, the sequencing read expressed TCRB transcripts. Sequencing was performed with immunoSEQ multiplex PCR; in TCRdb, only in-frame clones are kept and a portion is missing. The sample contains 330,000 or so clones, roughly an eighth of which appear only once. Germline CDR1 and CDR2: SGDLS and YYNGEE. V was shortened by 4 bases and J by 6 bases, with 13 bases between the two germline ends. The CDR3 runs to 14 residues. As regards this clone: Its specificity is not known.

V and J are TRBV9 and TRBJ2-2; a weak D match, TRBD1 (6 bases). Sequencing was carried out using naive CD4+ T cells from blood. The TCR was taken from a woman under 30 with type 1 diabetes. The CDR3 DNA reads as TGTGCCAGCAGCACTAGGGGGTCGGCCGGGGAGCTGTTTTTT. This translates into CASSTRGSAGELFF.